Below are 9 T cell receptor beta chains sequenced from a single sample in a study of post-analysis software for immune sequencing data. Antigens of these TCRs are unknown. Unique molecular identifiers were built into the TCR beta cDNA libraries. TCRdb ran MiXCR on the PCR reads and lists one entry per CDR3 protein. The table lists fewer than 550,000 distinct CDR3 sequences, 30% to 40% of them singletons, with about 6% in the top ten. Study outcomes and limitations: There were five or six TRBV segments more frequent in patients than controls, and TRBV5-6, TRBV5-1 and TRBV20-1 were among them.

Sequencing was done on a sample of blood. Receptors were obtained from a girl aged 2 to 17 with multiple sclerosis.

This clonotype has more than one count but fewer than ten. The J gene is TRBJ2-1, the V gene TRBV6-1; D not resolved. This CDR3 is built from 11 residues. The V end was cut by 9 bases, the J end by 5 bases, with 8 bases between. Germline V lookup: CDR1 MNHNS, CDR2 SASEGT. The CDR3 nucleotides read TGTGCCAGTCTAAAGAACAATGAGCAGTTCTTC. Amino acids: CASLKNNEQFF.

This clonotype was detected only a few times. The chain joins TRBV6-2 or TRBV6-3 to TRBJ2-5; no definite D call. The J call may be mistaken, given a closer DNA end match to TRBJ2-7. This CDR3 has 10 residues. Germline V gene data show CDR1 as MNHEY and CDR2 as SVGEGT. The CDR3, as DNA: TGTGCCAGCAGTTACGGCGAGCAGTACTTC. It yields the protein CASSYGEQYF.

This clonotype was detected a few times. V and J are TRBV6-1 and TRBJ2-1; 9 bases are shared with TRBD2. V trimming: 6 bases; J trimming: 5 bases; junction bases outside the gene matches: 8. Looked up from germline, CDR1 is MNHNS and CDR2 is SASEGT. The CDR3 length is 15 residues. CDR3 bases: TGTGCCAGCAGACATAGCGGGGGCCGTCACAATGAGCAGTTCTTC. Translating it yields CASRHSGGRHNEQFF.

The chain couples TRBV5-4 to TRBJ1-2; D gene ambiguous. The CDR3 has 15 residues. The V end was cut by 4 bases, the J end by 0 bases, with 13 bases between. Germline CDR1 reads SGHNT; CDR2 reads YYREEE (reference sequence). The CDR3 DNA follows: TGTGCCAGCAGCCCGTACCAAGCGGCTAACTATGGCTACACCTTC. Its protein is CASSPYQAANYGYTF.

In its sample, this clonotype was seen many times. The rearrangement links TRBV29-1 to TRBJ2-6; weak D call: TRBD1 (5 bases). CDR3 length: 14 amino acids. Germline CDR1 reads SQVTM; CDR2 reads ANQGSEA. V lost 5 bases to trimming and J lost 2 bases, with 10 bases between them. The chain's CDR3 is CSVPDRTGANVLTF. The CDR3 region has the DNA TGCAGCGTTCCCGACAGAACTGGGGCCAACGTCCTGACTTTC.

This clonotype appeared a few times. This sequence joins TRBV19 and TRBJ1-1; D call uncertain. This CDR3 comprises 13 residues. The germline V and J ends were trimmed by 7 bases and 6 bases, with 15 bases remaining between them. Germline V gives CDR1 LNHDA, CDR2 SQIVND (reference sequence). DNA of the CDR3: TGTGCCAGTATCTCCCCGCGACCCGCTGAAGCTTTCTTT. It translates to CASISPRPAEAFF.

The chain employs TRBV5-1 and TRBJ2-3; 7 bases are a match to TRBD1. CDR3 size: 14 residues. The germline gives CDR1 SGHRS, CDR2 YFSETQ. Trimming cost V 3 bases and J 2 bases; bases outside gene matches: 3. CDR3 protein: CASSWDSLTDTQYF. CDR3 nucleotide sequence: TGCGCCAGCAGCTGGGACAGCCTCACAGATACGCAGTATTTT.

The chain combines TRBV3-1 with TRBJ2-3, with 15 bases lining up with TRBD2. The CDR3 loop spans 21 amino acids. Germline CDR1 and CDR2: LGHDT and YNNKEL (reference sequence). Losses at the gene ends were 4 bases for V and 0 bases for J; bases not matched to a gene: 14. CDR3: CASSLRSGLAGGTTSTDTQYF. The CDR3 nucleotides are TGTGCCAGCAGCCTTCGATCGGGACTAGCGGGGGGAACCACTAGCACAGATACGCAGTATTTT.

In this sample, this clonotype turned up many times. The rearrangement joins TRBV29-1 to TRBJ2-7; tentatively, D is TRBD1 (5 bases). Germline loops: CDR1 SQVTM, CDR2 ANQGSEA. The CDR3 runs to 12 residues. The V gene lost 6 bases and the J gene lost 5 bases, with 14 bases spanning the gap. The chain's CDR3 is CSVAGPHDEQYF. CDR3 nucleotides: TGCAGCGTCGCAGGGCCTCACGACGAGCAGTACTTC.